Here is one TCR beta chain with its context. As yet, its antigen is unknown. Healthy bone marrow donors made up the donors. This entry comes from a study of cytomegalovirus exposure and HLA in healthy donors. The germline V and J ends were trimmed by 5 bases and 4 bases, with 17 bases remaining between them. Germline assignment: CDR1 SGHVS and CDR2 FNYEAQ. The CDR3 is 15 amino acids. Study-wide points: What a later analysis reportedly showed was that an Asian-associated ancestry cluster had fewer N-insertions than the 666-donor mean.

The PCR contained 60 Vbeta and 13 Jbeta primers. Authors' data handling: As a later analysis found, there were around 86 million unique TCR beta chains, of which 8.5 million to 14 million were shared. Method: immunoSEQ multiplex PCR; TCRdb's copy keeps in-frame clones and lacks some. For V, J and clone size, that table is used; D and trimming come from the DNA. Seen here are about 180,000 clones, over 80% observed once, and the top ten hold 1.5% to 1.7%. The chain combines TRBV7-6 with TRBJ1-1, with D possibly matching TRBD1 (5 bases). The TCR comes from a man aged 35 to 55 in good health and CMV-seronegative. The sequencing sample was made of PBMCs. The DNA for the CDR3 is TGTGCCAGCAGCCCACTGGGGGGGGTGGGCACTGAAGCTTTCTTT. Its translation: CASSPLGGVGTEAFF.